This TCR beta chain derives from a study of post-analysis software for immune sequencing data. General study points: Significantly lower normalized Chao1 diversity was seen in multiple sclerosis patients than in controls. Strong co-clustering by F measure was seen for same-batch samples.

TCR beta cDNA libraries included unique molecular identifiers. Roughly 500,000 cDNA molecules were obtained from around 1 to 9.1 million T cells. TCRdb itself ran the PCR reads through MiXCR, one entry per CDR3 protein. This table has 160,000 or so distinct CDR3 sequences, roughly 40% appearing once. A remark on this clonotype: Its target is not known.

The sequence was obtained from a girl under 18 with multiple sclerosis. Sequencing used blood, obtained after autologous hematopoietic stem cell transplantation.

DNA of the CDR3: TGCAGCGTTGACCTTACGGGACTACCGACGTCCGAGCAGTACTTC. Translating gives CSVDLTGLPTSEQYF. The chain carries TRBV29-1 and TRBJ2-7, with 7 bases identical to TRBD2. The CDR3 has 15 amino acids. Trimming cost V 3 bases and J 6 bases; bases outside gene matches: 14. Germline V gene lookup returns CDR1 SQVTM and CDR2 ANQGSEA.